This T cell receptor (beta chain) appears in the sequencing data of a study of shared clonotypes between healthy human individuals. Assay used: immunoSEQ multiplex PCR; TCRdb lists only in-frame clones, some missing. Altogether around 1.1 million clones are present, roughly 80% being singletons, with the ten largest covering 0.7% to 0.95%. On this clone itself: The target antigen is unknown.

Overall study results and limits: Generation probability values for non-shared clonotypes were lower than those for clonotypes shared by all four donors.

The germline V gene has CDR1 SGHRS and CDR2 YFSETQ. Trimming stripped 3 bases from V and 3 bases from J, with 11 bases between. The CDR3 loop spans 14 amino acids. The sequenced sample was memory CD4+ T cells from PBMCs. Subset defined: CD45RA-negative fraction. The sequence derives from a man aged 18 to 29 in good health. Some clones in this sample may be carry-over from other donors' samples. This rearrangement joins TRBV5-1 to TRBJ2-3; a possible D gene is TRBD2 (5 bases). This chain's CDR3 is CASSSITGTDTQYF. CDR3 coding DNA: TGCGCCAGCAGCTCTATAACGGGAACAGATACGCAGTATTTT.